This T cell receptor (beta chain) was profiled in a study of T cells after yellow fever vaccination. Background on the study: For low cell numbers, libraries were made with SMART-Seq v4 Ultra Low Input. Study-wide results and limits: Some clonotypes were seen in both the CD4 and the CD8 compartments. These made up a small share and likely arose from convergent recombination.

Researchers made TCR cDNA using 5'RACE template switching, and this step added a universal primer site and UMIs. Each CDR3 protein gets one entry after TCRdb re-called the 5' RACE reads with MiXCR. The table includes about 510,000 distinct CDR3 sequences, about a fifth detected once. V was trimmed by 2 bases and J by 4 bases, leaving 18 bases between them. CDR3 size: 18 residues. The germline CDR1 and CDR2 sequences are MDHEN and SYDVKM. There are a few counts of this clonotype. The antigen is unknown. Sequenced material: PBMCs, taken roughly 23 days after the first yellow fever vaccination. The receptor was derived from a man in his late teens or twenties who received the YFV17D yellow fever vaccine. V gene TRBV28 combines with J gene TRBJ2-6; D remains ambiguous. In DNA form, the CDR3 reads TGTGCCAGCAGTTTACGCCCCGGCAGTCCCGGGGGGGCCAACGTCCTGACTTTC. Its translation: CASSLRPGSPGGANVLTF.